This TCR beta chain derives from a study of monozygotic twins with inflammatory bowel disease. TCRdb reprocessed the 5' RACE reads, with one entry per CDR3 protein and no DNA. The listing records around 410,000 distinct CDR3 sequences. The V gene's germline CDR1 is SGHRS and CDR2 YFSETQ. This CDR3 contains 14 residues. The sequence was obtained from a human donor with ulcerative colitis or Crohn's disease, or a healthy co-twin of an affected twin (not recorded which). This chain connects TRBV5-1 to TRBJ2-7. The sequencing sample was made of blood. CDR3: CASSLEPNRDEQYF.